The 6 T cell receptor beta chains in this list originate from one sample, sequenced in a study of Graves' ophthalmopathy and Graves' hyperthyroidism. Investigators amplified TCR beta CDR3 regions from RNA transcripts. The first-round RT-PCR employed HTBI primers together with the Qiagen OneStep RT-PCR kit. A multiplex PCR was then performed as the second round. TCRdb itself ran the multiplex PCR reads through MiXCR, one entry per CDR3 protein. This sample has a few hundred thousand distinct CDR3 sequences, with about 40% found just once. The sample comprised peripheral blood or thyroid tissue (not recorded which). The origin of the receptors is an adult man with Graves' hyperthyroidism.

This clonotype was picked up a small number of times. The chain joins TRBV5-1 to TRBJ1-1, with D possibly being TRBD1 (6 bases). Germline CDR1 reads SGHRS; CDR2 reads YFSETQ. Trimming stripped 6 bases from V and 6 bases from J, with 18 bases between. The CDR3 has 14 amino acids. The CDR3 DNA reads as TGCGCCAGCACCCGGGAGGGGGAGGGGGCTGAAGCTTTCTTT. Its protein product is CASTREGEGAEAFF. The variable domain in full, with the rest retrieved from reference TRBV5-1 and TRBJ1-1, is KAGVTQTPRYLIKTRGQQVTLSCSPISGHRSVSWYQQTPGQGLQFLFEYFSETQRNKGNFPGRFSGRQFSNSRSEMNVSTLELGDSALYLCASTREGEGAEAFFGQGTRLTVV.

The V gene is TRBV6-5, the J gene TRBJ2-7; TRBD1 matches at 7 bases. Germline-derived CDR1 and CDR2 are MNHEY and SVGAGI. This CDR3 region has 12 residues. The V segment lost 6 bases and the J segment 6 bases; nucleotides outside the gene matches: 5. The CDR3 loop reads CASRGDSREQYF. The CDR3 bases are TGTGCCAGCAGGGGGGACAGCCGCGAGCAGTACTTC.

This clonotype was picked up many times. The V and J genes are TRBV7-2 and TRBJ2-5; 11 nucleotides match TRBD1. Germline V gene sequence: CDR1 SGHTA, CDR2 FQGNSA. The V and J ends lost 5 bases and 0 bases, in that order; junction bases with no gene match: 5. This CDR3 is 16 amino acids long. The CDR3 coding sequence is TGTGCCAGCAGCCCCCGGGACAGGGGGTACCAAGAGACCCAGTACTTC. Translated, it gives CASSPRDRGYQETQYF.

V is TRBV4-2 and J is TRBJ2-5; D is possibly TRBD1 (8 bases). V was pared by 4 bases and J by 5 bases, with 32 bases between. This CDR3 contains 20 residues. The V gene's germline CDR1 is LGHNA and CDR2 YNFKEQ. The CDR3 region has the DNA TGTGCCAGCAGCCCTGCCCCTAGCGGAGGCCCCCAGACAGGGGCGGAGACCCAGTACTTC. It encodes CASSPAPSGGPQTGAETQYF.

This clonotype was found many times. The chain combines TRBV24-1 with TRBJ1-2; 8 bases are shared with TRBD1. In germline, CDR1 is KGHDR, CDR2 SFDVKD. V was clipped by 4 bases and J by 4 bases; unmatched bases: 7. The CDR3 sequence is 15 residues long. CDR3 sequence reads: CATSDPGQDPYGYTF. CDR3 DNA: TGTGCCACCAGTGACCCGGGACAGGATCCCTATGGCTACACCTTC.

This clonotype was recorded many times. The chain combines TRBV5-8 with TRBJ1-5; D is unresolved. Trimming took 4 bases from V and 3 from J, leaving 8 bases between them. The CDR3 is 13 amino acids. Germline CDR1 SGHTS, CDR2 YDEGEE. The CDR3, as DNA: TGTGCCAGCAGCGCCCTGACCAATCAGCCCCAGCATTTT. Translated: CASSALTNQPQHF.